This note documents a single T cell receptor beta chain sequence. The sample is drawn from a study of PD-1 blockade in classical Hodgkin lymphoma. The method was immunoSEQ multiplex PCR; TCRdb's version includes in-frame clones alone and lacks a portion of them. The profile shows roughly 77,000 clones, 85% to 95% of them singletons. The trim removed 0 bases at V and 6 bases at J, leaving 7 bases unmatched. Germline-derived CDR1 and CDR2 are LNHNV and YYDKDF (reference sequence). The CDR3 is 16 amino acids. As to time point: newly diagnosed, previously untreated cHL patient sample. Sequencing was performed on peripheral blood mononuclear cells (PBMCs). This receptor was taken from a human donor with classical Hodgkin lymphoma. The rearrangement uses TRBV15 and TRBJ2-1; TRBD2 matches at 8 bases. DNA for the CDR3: TGTGCCACCAGCAGAGATTTGCGGGGGGCCCGCAATGAGCAGTTCTTC. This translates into CATSRDLRGARNEQFF.